This T cell receptor (beta chain) was sequenced for a study of CD8+CD57+ T cells in acquired aplastic anemia. The V gene lost 3 bases and the J gene lost 0 bases, with 11 bases spanning the gap. The CDR3 runs 15 residues. From germline, CDR1 is SGHRS and CDR2 YFSETQ. Template material for TCR beta VDJ and CDR3 profiling consisted of genomic DNA. From the reads, TCRdb called clonotypes with MiXCR, one entry per CDR3 protein. This sample carries about 190,000 distinct CDR3 sequences, approximately 52% of them seen once, and the ten largest clones take approximately 16%. This clonotype was recorded many times.

Sequencing was done on a sample of sorted CD4+, CD8+, or CD8+CD57+ T cells (not recorded which) from PBMCs. V is TRBV5-1 and J is TRBJ2-3; no clear D. This sequence originates from a human donor in good health, serving as a control. The CDR3 coding sequence is TGCGCCAGCAGCTCCACACCTTCCAGCACAGATACGCAGTATTTT. It yields the protein CASSSTPSSTDTQYF.